The sequence of this T cell receptor beta chain was determined in a study of blood T cell repertoires in COVID-19. Study overall: Acute and convalescent COVID-19 samples came from the United States, Italy and Spain.

TCRdb keeps only in-frame clones here, not all; method: immunoSEQ multiplex PCR. The sample contains 50,000 to 55,000 clones, about 83% of which appear only once. The specimen sequenced was peripheral blood. This clonotype was sampled from a man aged 50 to 60 with acute or convalescent COVID-19.

The CDR3 DNA is TGTGCCAGCAGCGTAGCCCAGGGCGGTGAAAAACTGTTTTTT. This codes for CASSVAQGGEKLFF. J is TRBJ1-4 and V is TRBV9; the D gene is possibly TRBD1 (5 bases). The CDR3 consists of 14 residues. Trimming removed 0 bases at V and 7 bases at J, with 10 bases between. CDR1 is SGDLS, CDR2 YYNGEE, per germline.